This entry lists 4 T cell receptor beta chains sequenced from one sample in a study of early T cells in non-severe SARS-CoV-2 infection. TCRdb reanalysed the 5' RACE reads using MiXCR and keeps one entry per CDR3 protein. The sample has roughly 40,000 distinct CDR3 sequences, 4.7% seen once. What was sequenced was whole blood. The receptors shown here come from an adult who was a healthcare worker with PCR-confirmed SARS-CoV-2 infection or an uninfected control (not recorded which).

This clonotype has a count of ten or more. The chain couples TRBV20-1 to TRBJ2-5; D possibly corresponds to TRBD2 (6 bases). Germline V gene sequence: CDR1 DFQATT, CDR2 SNEGSKA (reference sequence). Deletions cut 2 bases from V and 3 bases from J, with 7 bases between. The CDR3 sequence is 12 residues long. The CDR3: CSARWGEETQYF. The CDR3 DNA sequence: TGCAGTGCTAGATGGGGGGAAGAGACCCAGTACTTC.

The chain recombines TRBV12-3 or TRBV12-4 with TRBJ2-1; 8 positions agree with TRBD2. The CDR3 length is 14 residues. J gave up 7 bases and V 7 bases, and 9 bases lay outside the gene matches. CDR3 nucleotides: TGTGCCAGCAAATTTCAGCGGGAGTTGAATGAGCAGTTCTTC. Amino acid sequence: CASKFQRELNEQFF.

This clonotype was recorded many times. The rearrangement links TRBV6-5 to TRBJ1-3; D remains unclear. Germline CDR1 MNHEY, CDR2 SVGAGI. The germline V and J ends were trimmed by 5 bases and 4 bases, with 6 bases remaining between them. This CDR3 has 12 residues. The CDR3 DNA sequence: TGTGCCAGCAGTCCCGGGGGAAACACCATATATTTT. It translates to CASSPGGNTIYF.

This clonotype was counted only a few times. The chain couples TRBV5-4 to TRBJ2-1; no clear D gene. The length of the CDR3 is 14 residues. Germline V CDR1 and CDR2: SGHNT, YYREEE (reference sequence). Trimming left V 4 bases short and J 0 bases short, with 8 bases between. The CDR3 loop reads CASSPTTSYNEQFF. The CDR3 region has the DNA TGTGCCAGCAGCCCAACAACCTCCTACAATGAGCAGTTCTTC.